A selection of T cell receptor beta chains follows, all from one sample in a study of blood T cell repertoires in COVID-19. The data were produced by immunoSEQ multiplex PCR, yet TCRdb's version contains in-frame clones alone and is incomplete. This table has around 68,000 clones, over 75% appearing once. The source material was peripheral blood. All receptors derive from a man of 80 years or more with acute or convalescent COVID-19. Both conserved end residues are part of each CDR3. The order of the fields is D gene, J gene, V gene, clone size, CDR3 DNA, CDR3 protein. The D gene is left open where the match is weak. Where a row states a size, it is once, few, many or the class of an expanded clone; other rows omit it.

D gene: TRBD1
J gene: TRBJ1-6
V gene: TRBV11-3
clone size: -
CDR3 DNA: TGTGCCAGCAGCCCTAGGTCCACAGGGGGCATATTTTCACCCCTCCACTTT
CDR3 protein: CASSPRSTGGIFSPLHF

D gene: -
J gene: TRBJ2-5
V gene: TRBV11-3
clone size: -
CDR3 DNA: TGTGCCAGCAGCTTAGTTCCCGGGAGAAGAGAAACCCAGTACTTC
CDR3 protein: CASSLVPGRRETQYF

D gene: -
J gene: TRBJ1-1
V gene: TRBV7-2
clone size: -
CDR3 DNA: TGTGCCAGCAGCTTGGCGGGCCCGGCGAATATGAACACTGAAGCTTTCTTT
CDR3 protein: CASSLAGPANMNTEAFF

D gene: TRBD1
J gene: TRBJ1-2
V gene: TRBV5-4
clone size: -
CDR3 DNA: TGTGCCAGCAGACCCGGCGGGAACCAGGGGGATTTTGGCTACACCTTC
CDR3 protein: CASRPGGNQGDFGYTF

D gene: -
J gene: TRBJ2-3
V gene: TRBV19
clone size: -
CDR3 DNA: TGTGCCAGTAGTACGAAACCACAGGGCTTGTCTGGACGCGGGACGCAGTATTTT
CDR3 protein: CASSTKPQGLSGRGTQYF

D gene: TRBD1
J gene: TRBJ1-4
V gene: TRBV18
clone size: -
CDR3 DNA: TGTGCCAGCTCACAGAACTGGCTACAGGGGGTTGGAGAAAAACTGTTTTTT
CDR3 protein: CASSQNWLQGVGEKLFF

D gene: TRBD1
J gene: TRBJ1-2
V gene: TRBV18
clone size: few
CDR3 DNA: TGTGCCAGCTCACCCACCCGGGACAGCTATGGCTACACCTTC
CDR3 protein: CASSPTRDSYGYTF

D gene: -
J gene: TRBJ2-4
V gene: TRBV21-1
clone size: once
CDR3 DNA: TGTGCCAGCAGCAATATCTCTCTAGCCAAAAACATTCAGTACTTC
CDR3 protein: CASSNISLAKNIQYF

D gene: -
J gene: TRBJ1-4
V gene: TRBV29-1
clone size: -
CDR3 DNA: TGCAGCGCCGGATGGAGGGTTGGATTCTGGGAAAAACTGTTTTTT
CDR3 protein: CSAGWRVGFWEKLFF

D gene: TRBD1
J gene: TRBJ1-4
V gene: TRBV18
clone size: -
CDR3 DNA: TGTGCCAGCTCACCCCAGACGGGACAGCAAGGAAAACTGTTTTTT
CDR3 protein: CASSPQTGQQGKLFF

D gene: -
J gene: TRBJ1-1
V gene: TRBV6-5
clone size: -
CDR3 DNA: TGTGCCAGCAGCCGTGGACAGACCCTTAGCACTGAAGCTTTCTTT
CDR3 protein: CASSRGQTLSTEAFF

D gene: -
J gene: TRBJ2-3
V gene: TRBV7-2
clone size: -
CDR3 DNA: TGTGCCAGCTCGGGTTCGGTGGCAGATACGCAGTATTTT
CDR3 protein: CASSGSVADTQYF

D gene: -
J gene: TRBJ1-1
V gene: TRBV6-5
clone size: -
CDR3 DNA: TGTGCCGGCACGTCCGGGGAAAGAGCTGAAGCTTTCTTT
CDR3 protein: CAGTSGERAEAFF

D gene: -
J gene: TRBJ1-1
V gene: TRBV7-2
clone size: -
CDR3 DNA: TGTGCCAGCAGCCGGACTATAACGATAATCTCGAACACTGAAGCTTTCTTT
CDR3 protein: CASSRTITIISNTEAFF

D gene: TRBD1
J gene: TRBJ1-6
V gene: TRBV19
clone size: -
CDR3 DNA: TGTGCCAGTAGTGCGCCGACAGGGGACAATTCACCCCTCCACTTT
CDR3 protein: CASSAPTGDNSPLHF

D gene: -
J gene: TRBJ2-3
V gene: TRBV18
clone size: -
CDR3 DNA: TGTGCCAGCTCGTCTCCTAGCACAGATACGCAGTATTTT
CDR3 protein: CASSSPSTDTQYF

D gene: -
J gene: TRBJ2-7
V gene: TRBV5-1
clone size: -
CDR3 DNA: TGCGCCAGCAGCTTATACGGGGTAGACGAGCAGTACTTC
CDR3 protein: CASSLYGVDEQYF

D gene: -
J gene: TRBJ2-1
V gene: TRBV10-3
clone size: -
CDR3 DNA: TGTGCCATCAGTGAGGGGGGGGCTAGGAATGAGCAGTTCTTC
CDR3 protein: CAISEGGARNEQFF

D gene: -
J gene: TRBJ1-2
V gene: TRBV28
clone size: once
CDR3 DNA: TGTGCCAGCAGTTACCCCGGGGGGGAGACCTATGGCTACGCCTTC
CDR3 protein: CASSYPGGETYGYAF

D gene: -
J gene: TRBJ2-3
V gene: TRBV5-4
clone size: few
CDR3 DNA: TGTGCCAGCAGCTTGGGTGGGGCGGGGCCAGATACGCAGTATTTT
CDR3 protein: CASSLGGAGPDTQYF

D gene: TRBD1
J gene: TRBJ1-1
V gene: TRBV6-6
clone size: -
CDR3 DNA: TGTGCCAGCAGTTACGCGGGACAGCTGAACACTGAAGCTTTCTTT
CDR3 protein: CASSYAGQLNTEAFF

D gene: -
J gene: TRBJ1-6
V gene: TRBV30
clone size: -
CDR3 DNA: TGTGCCTGGAGCTTCCAGGGAAGCTCACCCCTCCACTTT
CDR3 protein: CAWSFQGSSPLHF

D gene: -
J gene: TRBJ1-3
V gene: TRBV15
clone size: -
CDR3 DNA: TGTGCCACCAGCAGAGATAGGGAGAGCTCTGGAAACACCATATATTTT
CDR3 protein: CATSRDRESSGNTIYF

D gene: -
J gene: TRBJ2-1
V gene: TRBV11-1
clone size: few
CDR3 DNA: TGTGCCAGCAGCTTAGTTCTCCACAATGAGCAGTTCTTC
CDR3 protein: CASSLVLHNEQFF

D gene: -
J gene: TRBJ1-1
V gene: TRBV9
clone size: -
CDR3 DNA: TGTGCCAGCAGCCCACTGGGCAGGGTGAACACTGAAGCTTTCTTT
CDR3 protein: CASSPLGRVNTEAFF

D gene: TRBD1
J gene: TRBJ1-1
V gene: TRBV19
clone size: once
CDR3 DNA: TGTGCCAGTAGTATAAAGGGACAGGGGAACACTGAAGCTTTCTTT
CDR3 protein: CASSIKGQGNTEAFF

D gene: -
J gene: TRBJ2-2
V gene: TRBV11-2
clone size: -
CDR3 DNA: TGTGCCAGCAGCTTCGCGGGTTCCGGGGAGCTGTTTTTT
CDR3 protein: CASSFAGSGELFF

D gene: TRBD2
J gene: TRBJ2-7
V gene: TRBV5-5
clone size: once
CDR3 DNA: TGTGCCAGCAGCTTGGCCTTAGCGGGAGGGTCCGCCTACGAGCAGTACTTC
CDR3 protein: CASSLALAGGSAYEQYF

D gene: -
J gene: TRBJ2-1
V gene: TRBV12-5
clone size: -
CDR3 DNA: TGTGCTAGTGGTTTGGTAGTAGCGGCCTCCTACAATGAGCAGTTCTTC
CDR3 protein: CASGLVVAASYNEQFF

D gene: TRBD1
J gene: TRBJ1-5
V gene: TRBV27
clone size: -
CDR3 DNA: TGTGCCAGCAGTCCAATCCTCACAGGGGGGAGCAATCAGCCCCAGCATTTT
CDR3 protein: CASSPILTGGSNQPQHF

D gene: -
J gene: TRBJ2-3
V gene: TRBV24-1
clone size: few
CDR3 DNA: TGTGCCACCAGTGGATCTAATACGCAGTATTTT
CDR3 protein: CATSGSNTQYF

D gene: TRBD2
J gene: TRBJ2-3
V gene: TRBV5-1
clone size: -
CDR3 DNA: TGCGCCAGCAGCTTGGTTCTAGCGGGAGATCAAGATACGCAGTATTTT
CDR3 protein: CASSLVLAGDQDTQYF

D gene: -
J gene: TRBJ1-2
V gene: TRBV7-2
clone size: few
CDR3 DNA: TGTGCCAGCAGCCTGCCTGGGGGCACATATGGCTACACCTTC
CDR3 protein: CASSLPGGTYGYTF

D gene: TRBD1
J gene: TRBJ2-7
V gene: TRBV5-4
clone size: -
CDR3 DNA: TGTGCCAGCAGCTTGAACAGGGGTCGGTACGAGCAGTACTTC
CDR3 protein: CASSLNRGRYEQYF

D gene: -
J gene: TRBJ1-1
V gene: TRBV6-5
clone size: -
CDR3 DNA: TGTGCCAGCAGTTACGGAGGGAGGGACACTGAAGCTTTCTTT
CDR3 protein: CASSYGGRDTEAFF

D gene: -
J gene: TRBJ1-1
V gene: TRBV5-1
clone size: -
CDR3 DNA: TGCGCCAGCAGAGACCCCGCCCAGGGGATCACTGAAGCTTTCTTT
CDR3 protein: CASRDPAQGITEAFF

D gene: TRBD2
J gene: TRBJ2-7
V gene: TRBV7-2
clone size: -
CDR3 DNA: TGTGCCAGCAGCTTAGCCTCTAGCGGCAGTTCCTACGAGCAGTACTTC
CDR3 protein: CASSLASSGSSYEQYF

D gene: -
J gene: TRBJ2-2
V gene: TRBV6-6
clone size: -
CDR3 DNA: TGTGCCAGCCTTGACAGTAACACCGGGGAGCTGTTTTTT
CDR3 protein: CASLDSNTGELFF

D gene: TRBD1
J gene: TRBJ2-7
V gene: TRBV5-8
clone size: once
CDR3 DNA: TGTGCCAGCAGCTTGGGGACAGGGAAGGGCGAGCAGTACTTC
CDR3 protein: CASSLGTGKGEQYF

D gene: -
J gene: TRBJ2-7
V gene: TRBV7-9
clone size: -
CDR3 DNA: TGTGCCAGCAGCCCCCCGCAGGGTGTCTACGAGCAGTACTTC
CDR3 protein: CASSPPQGVYEQYF

D gene: -
J gene: TRBJ2-6
V gene: TRBV30
clone size: -
CDR3 DNA: TGTGCCTGGAGTCCTATTTGGGGGGCCAACGTCCTGACTTTC
CDR3 protein: CAWSPIWGANVLTF

D gene: TRBD1
J gene: TRBJ2-1
V gene: TRBV5-6
clone size: -
CDR3 DNA: TGTGCCAGCAGCCACCGCGGGACAGGGGCCCTTGATGAGCAGTTCTTC
CDR3 protein: CASSHRGTGALDEQFF

D gene: TRBD1
J gene: TRBJ2-4
V gene: TRBV19
clone size: few
CDR3 DNA: TGTGCCAGTAGTATACGAGGGGACAGAGCATCCATTCAGTACTTC
CDR3 protein: CASSIRGDRASIQYF

D gene: -
J gene: TRBJ1-2
V gene: TRBV7-9
clone size: -
CDR3 DNA: TGTGCCAGCACCGAAGACAGAAACTATGGCTACACCTTC
CDR3 protein: CASTEDRNYGYTF

D gene: TRBD1
J gene: TRBJ1-1
V gene: TRBV7-2
clone size: -
CDR3 DNA: TGTGCCAGCAGCTTAGCGCCAGGGGGATGGAGTGAAGCTTTCTTT
CDR3 protein: CASSLAPGGWSEAFF

D gene: -
J gene: TRBJ2-3
V gene: TRBV6-5
clone size: -
CDR3 DNA: TGTGCCAGCACCCCAGCGGCAGGTACGCAGTATTTT
CDR3 protein: CASTPAAGTQYF

D gene: -
J gene: TRBJ2-7
V gene: TRBV27
clone size: -
CDR3 DNA: TGTGCCAGCAGTTTCTCCGGGGGGCTCCTCGAGCAGTACTTC
CDR3 protein: CASSFSGGLLEQYF

D gene: -
J gene: TRBJ2-3
V gene: TRBV24-1
clone size: -
CDR3 DNA: TGTGCCACCAGTGATCCCAAGGCGGGACATACGCAGTATTTT
CDR3 protein: CATSDPKAGHTQYF

D gene: TRBD2
J gene: TRBJ2-1
V gene: TRBV7-2
clone size: -
CDR3 DNA: TGTGCCAGCAGCTTAGAGCGGGAGCTCGACAATGAGCAGTTCTTC
CDR3 protein: CASSLERELDNEQFF

D gene: TRBD1
J gene: TRBJ2-7
V gene: TRBV19
clone size: once
CDR3 DNA: TGTGCCAGTAGTACTCCGGGACAGGGCTCCTACGAGCAGTACTTC
CDR3 protein: CASSTPGQGSYEQYF

D gene: -
J gene: TRBJ2-6
V gene: TRBV11-2
clone size: -
CDR3 DNA: TGTGCCAGCAGCTTACGAGTTTTCTCGGTTGGGGCCAACGTCCTGACTTTC
CDR3 protein: CASSLRVFSVGANVLTF

D gene: TRBD1
J gene: TRBJ1-1
V gene: TRBV11-2
clone size: -
CDR3 DNA: TGTGCCAGCACCAATGACAGGGGCTATGGGGAAGCTTTCTTT
CDR3 protein: CASTNDRGYGEAFF

D gene: TRBD2
J gene: TRBJ2-7
V gene: TRBV6-5
clone size: -
CDR3 DNA: TGTGCCAGCAGGACAATGGGAGCGGGGATGGGCGAGCAGTACTTC
CDR3 protein: CASRTMGAGMGEQYF

D gene: TRBD2
J gene: TRBJ2-1
V gene: TRBV29-1
clone size: once
CDR3 DNA: TGCAGCTCCTCTAGCGGGAGTGTCTACAATGAGCAGTTCTTC
CDR3 protein: CSSSSGSVYNEQFF

D gene: -
J gene: TRBJ1-1
V gene: TRBV7-9
clone size: -
CDR3 DNA: TGTGCCAGCAGCCCCGAGGGTTCCGCAGGCACTGAAGCTTTCTTT
CDR3 protein: CASSPEGSAGTEAFF